The 23 T cell receptor beta chains given below trace back to one sample, sequenced in a study of identical twins (dated by TCRdb to the mid-2010s). Receptor libraries were prepared by 5' RACE. Sequenced on an Illumina HiSeq 2000. In TCRdb, the public reads were trimmed at Q25 with fastp and aligned with MiXCR, with productive beta chains retained. Rows with a matching CDR3 protein are joined into one entry that keeps the most common DNA and genes. This sample lists around 370,000 distinct CDR3 sequences; 9% to 10% were detected once. The ten largest clones represent roughly 8.7% of the sample. The sequenced sample consisted of naive T cells sorted from blood. Sample cell subset or site, as interpreted from the label and publication: cells isolated with a human naive T-cell isolation kit. Receptor source: a woman in her forties or fifties in good health.

In its sample, this clonotype was seen many times. The chain carries TRBV12-3 or TRBV12-4 and TRBJ1-3; D may be TRBD1 (6 bases). Trimming took off 2 bases at V and 3 bases at J, with 11 bases between the two ends. This CDR3 contains 15 residues. CDR3 in amino acids: CASSLLGALGNTIYF. Written as DNA, the CDR3 is TGTGCCAGCAGTTTATTGGGGGCGCTTGGAAACACCATATATTTT.

This clonotype was recorded at least ten times. The genes are TRBV7-9 and TRBJ2-7, with D maybe TRBD2 (5 bases). V was shortened by 2 bases and J by 1 base, with 12 bases between the two germline ends. CDR1 and CDR2 from the germline V gene are SEHNR and FQNEAQ (reference sequence). CDR3 size: 15 residues. The CDR3 sequence: CASSLRGSPSYEQYV. CDR3 sequence (DNA): TGTGCCAGCAGCTTAAGAGGGAGTCCGTCCTACGAGCAGTACGTC.

This clonotype was observed a few times. J is TRBJ2-1 and V is TRBV4-1, with 8 bases identical to TRBD2. CDR3 length equals 14 residues. Germline V gene lookup returns CDR1 MGHRA and CDR2 YSYEKL. V lost 4 bases to trimming and J lost 9 bases; unmatched junction nucleotides: 8. CDR3 sequence (DNA): TGCGCCAGCAGCCCTAGCGGGCCCGCGGGTGAGCAGTTCTTC. Its protein product is CASSPSGPAGEQFF.

There are many counts of this clonotype. The J gene is TRBJ2-7, the V gene TRBV6-5; 7 bases map to TRBD2. V was pared by 2 bases and J by 1 base, with 11 bases of the junction left unmatched. The CDR3 is made up of 17 amino acids. Per the germline V gene, CDR1 is MNHEY and CDR2 is SVGAGI. The CDR3 loop reads CASSYVNLRERSYEQYF. CDR3 coding DNA: TGTGCCAGCAGTTACGTCAATTTGCGGGAGCGATCCTACGAGCAGTACTTC.

This clonotype was observed a handful of times. This sequence joins TRBV28 and TRBJ2-5; D remains unclear. The germline CDR1 and CDR2 sequences are MDHEN and SYDVKM. The V end lost 3 bases, the J end lost 8 bases, and 7 bases lay between the germline ends. This CDR3 comprises 11 residues. Here the CDR3 reads CASSFARTQYF. CDR3 in DNA: TGTGCCAGCAGTTTTGCAAGAACCCAGTACTTC. Drawing the rest from reference TRBV28 and TRBJ2-5, the complete variable domain is DVKVTQSSRYLVKRTGEKVFLECVQDMDHENMFWYRQDPGLGLRLIYFSYDVKMKEKGDIPEGYSVSREKKERFSLILESASTNQTSMYLCASSFARTQYFGPGTRLLVL.

The V and J genes are TRBV20-1 and TRBJ2-5, with 8 bases matching TRBD1. Germline-derived CDR1 and CDR2 are DFQATT and SNEGSKA (reference sequence). CDR3 length: 16 amino acids. The V gene end was trimmed by 0 bases and the J gene end by 5 bases; junction bases not matched to a gene: 11. The CDR3 DNA reads as TGCAGTGCTAGAGATAGCCAGGGGGCAATCACGGAGACCCAGTACTTC. This translates into CSARDSQGAITETQYF.

There are a few counts of this clonotype. The rearrangement links TRBV6-5 to TRBJ1-1, with D maybe TRBD1 (5 bases). Looked up from germline, CDR1 is MNHEY and CDR2 is SVGAGI. V was cut by 2 bases and J by 5 bases, with 9 bases left in between. The CDR3 consists of 13 residues. In DNA, the CDR3 is TGTGCCAGCAGTTACAAGGGGAGGACTGAAGCTTTCTTT. Residues: CASSYKGRTEAFF.

V is TRBV7-2 and J is TRBJ2-3; D is undetermined. Trimming shortened V by 2 bases and J by 5 bases, and 5 bases separated the two germline ends. The germline CDR1 and CDR2 sequences are SGHTA and FQGNSA. This CDR3 comprises 12 residues. The CDR3 sequence is CASSLRLDTQYF. The DNA for the CDR3 is TGTGCCAGCAGCTTAAGGCTAGATACGCAGTATTTT.

The table lists this clonotype with a few counts. The chain employs TRBV6-6 and TRBJ2-7; D is unresolved. The germline V gene has CDR1 MNHNY and CDR2 SVGAGI (reference sequence). Trimming cost V 2 bases and J 3 bases, with 8 bases left between them. This CDR3 is 13 amino acids long. In DNA form, the CDR3 reads TGTGCCAGCAGTTACATAGGGATCTACGAGCAGTACTTC. Translation: CASSYIGIYEQYF.

This clonotype was recorded a few times. The CDR3 loop is CAWRGRSRTQYF. The CDR3 coding sequence is TGTGCCTGGAGAGGTCGGAGTAGAACGCAGTATTTT. This chain joins TRBV30 and TRBJ2-3; D is unclear. CDR1 and CDR2 from the germline V gene are GTSNPN and SVGIG (reference sequence). The CDR3 has 12 residues. The V and J ends lost 3 bases and 9 bases respectively, with 13 bases between them.

The chain combines TRBV20-1 with TRBJ2-5; 13 bases agree with TRBD2. V shed 0 bases, J shed 4 bases, and the junction held 2 bases outside the gene matches. Germline CDR1 reads DFQATT; CDR2 reads SNEGSKA (reference sequence). The CDR3 spans 15 residues. CDR3 nucleotide sequence: TGCAGTGCTAGAGATCGGACTAGCGGGAGAGAGACCCAGTACTTC. The encoded protein is CSARDRTSGRETQYF.

V usage is TRBV29-1 and J usage is TRBJ2-7; D might be TRBD2 (6 bases). Germline-derived CDR1 and CDR2 are SQVTM and ANQGSEA. This CDR3 has 15 amino acids. V gave up 2 bases and J gave up 2 bases, with 16 bases separating them. The CDR3 sequence is CSVEMAGLSTYEQYF. Written as DNA, the CDR3 is TGCAGCGTTGAAATGGCGGGACTCAGCACCTACGAGCAGTACTTC.

The chain carries TRBV5-1 and TRBJ2-5; tentatively, D is TRBD1 or TRBD2 (6 bases each). Germline CDR1 reads SGHRS; CDR2 reads YFSETQ. The CDR3 totals 17 residues. Deletions cut 4 bases from V and 0 bases from J, with 19 bases between. The CDR3 region is CASSGRVEGDDQETQYF. The CDR3, as DNA: TGCGCCAGCAGCGGACGGGTGGAGGGGGACGACCAAGAGACCCAGTACTTC.

This chain connects TRBV5-5 to TRBJ2-5; D gene uncertain. The CDR3 runs to 14 residues. Trimming shortened V by 3 bases and J by 5 bases, and 14 bases separated the two germline ends. CDR1 is SGHKS and CDR2 is YYEKEE in the germline V gene (reference sequence). DNA for the CDR3: TGTGCCAGCAGCTCGCCGACGGGTGAGGAGACCCAGTACTTC. Its protein is CASSSPTGEETQYF.

In its sample, this clonotype was seen a few times. The chain recombines TRBV13 with TRBJ2-7, with D possibly being TRBD1 or TRBD2 (5 bases each). The CDR3 sequence is 13 residues long. Germline assignment: CDR1 PRHDT and CDR2 FYEKMQ (reference sequence). Trimming removed 8 bases at V and 6 bases at J, with 17 bases between. CDR3 nucleotides: TGTGCCAGCCGTGGGACCAAGGGATCCGAGCAGTACTTC. This sequence encodes CASRGTKGSEQYF.

This clonotype was seen a few times. The chain links TRBV4-2 to TRBJ2-5; D is possibly TRBD2 (5 bases). Trimming pared 1 base from V and 3 bases from J, leaving 18 bases between. Germline CDR1 LGHNA, CDR2 YNFKEQ. The CDR3 covers 17 residues. CDR3 sequence: CASSQGGAARREETQYF. DNA of the CDR3: TGTGCCAGCAGCCAAGGTGGAGCGGCCAGACGGGAAGAGACCCAGTACTTC.

This clonotype was seen many times. V and J are TRBV12-3 or TRBV12-4 and TRBJ2-4, with D possibly being TRBD2 (5 bases). CDR3 length: 13 amino acids. Trimming removed 1 base from V and 9 bases from J, with 10 bases in between. The CDR3 sequence: CASSLGRRGIQYF. The CDR3 DNA is TGTGCCAGCAGTTTAGGTAGACGGGGCATTCAGTACTTC.

V and J are TRBV25-1 and TRBJ1-5; the D gene is possibly TRBD1 (5 bases). This CDR3 has 15 amino acids. The V and J ends lost 1 base and 6 bases respectively, with 13 bases between them. Germline V CDR1 and CDR2: MGHDK, SYGVNS. The CDR3 region is CASSESSGASQPQHF. In DNA form, the CDR3 reads TGTGCCAGCAGTGAATCCAGCGGGGCTAGTCAGCCCCAGCATTTT.

The chain joins TRBV29-1 to TRBJ2-1, with D hard to call. This CDR3 is 11 amino acids long. Between the trimmed V and J ends, which lost 4 bases and 8 bases, there was a span of 9 bases. Per germline, CDR1 SQVTM and CDR2 ANQGSEA. CDR3 region: CSVVILHEQFF. The CDR3 region has the DNA TGCAGCGTTGTAATCCTGCATGAGCAGTTCTTC.

The table lists this clonotype with many counts. This chain connects TRBV6-6 to TRBJ1-6; 7 bases are a match to TRBD1. With V trimmed by 6 bases and J by 5 bases, 10 bases remained unmatched. Per the germline V gene, CDR1 is MNHNY and CDR2 is SVGAGI (reference sequence). CDR3 length: 16 amino acids. DNA of the CDR3: TGTGCCAGCAGATCCGGACAGGCTAGGGATAATTCACCCCTCCACTTT. This encodes CASRSGQARDNSPLHF.

The gene calls are TRBV19 and TRBJ1-1; the match to TRBD1 covers 10 bases. Germline trimming cut 5 bases from V and 5 bases from J; bases unmatched to any gene: 8. The CDR3 is 15 amino acids. The germline gives CDR1 LNHDA, CDR2 SQIVND (reference sequence). Here the CDR3 reads CASSFRQGARTEAFF. The CDR3, as DNA: TGTGCCAGTAGTTTTCGACAGGGGGCGAGAACTGAAGCTTTCTTT. Based on the CDR3 plus reference TRBV19 and TRBJ1-1, the full variable domain is DGGITQSPKYLFRKEGQNVTLSCEQNLNHDAMYWYRQDPGQGLRLIYYSQIVNDFQKGDIAEGYSVSREKKESFPLTVTSAQKNPTAFYLCASSFRQGARTEAFFGQGTRLTVV.

At least ten counts were recorded for this clonotype. The rearrangement joins TRBV4-1 to TRBJ2-1; 8 bases line up with TRBD2. With 0 bases clipped from V and 3 bases from J, the junction kept 16 bases outside the gene matches. From germline, CDR1 is MGHRA and CDR2 YSYEKL. The CDR3 extends over 20 amino acids. CDR3 DNA: TGCGCCAGCAGCCAAGAAGCACCCCAAACTAGCGGAGGTTTCTACAATGAGCAGTTCTTC. It specifies CASSQEAPQTSGGFYNEQFF.

The chain carries TRBV5-1 and TRBJ2-6; possibly TRBD1 for D (6 bases). There are 14 residues in the CDR3. V was pared by 4 bases and J by 2 bases, with 7 bases between. Germline CDR1 is SGHRS and CDR2 is YFSETQ. The CDR3 bases are TGCGCCAGCAGCGCAGGGGCTGGGGCCAACGTCCTGACTTTC. Encoded protein: CASSAGAGANVLTF.